This TCR beta chain was found in a study of tumour-infiltrating T cells in Burkitt lymphoma. Study context: Productive clonality predicted overall and progression-free survival.

The table came from immunoSEQ multiplex PCR; TCRdb's copy has only in-frame clones and leaves some out. The sample gives some 5,000 clones, under 30% of which show up once; less than 30% is in the top ten. Trimming cost V 3 bases and J 3 bases; bases outside gene matches: 5. Germline V gives CDR1 SGDLS, CDR2 YYNGEE. The CDR3 extends over 15 amino acids. By sample share, this clone is large. The sequence came from a human donor with diffuse large B-cell lymphoma. This chain uses TRBV9 with TRBJ1-2, with 10 bases aligning to TRBD1. Sequencing was performed on tumor tissue. CDR3 bases: TGTGCCAGCAGCGATTCGGGGACAGGGGACTATGGCTACACCTTC. Translated: CASSDSGTGDYGYTF.